This note documents a single T cell receptor (beta chain) sequence. This record comes from a study of CD8 T cells in Susac syndrome. Random hexamers served to reverse transcribe about 0.45 to 1 ug RNA. TCRdb used MiXCR to reprocess the immunoSEQ multiplex PCR reads, holding one entry per CDR3 protein. The sample has some 57,000 distinct CDR3 sequences, 85% to 95% seen once. This clonotype originated in a human donor in good health. Material: CD8+ T cells from PBMCs.

The CDR3 coding sequence is TGTGCTAGTGGTTTGGTACTGCCGTCGAACACTGAAGCTTTCTTT. Protein product: CASGLVLPSNTEAFF. The V call is TRBV12-5, the J call TRBJ1-1; no firm D call. CDR3 length: 15 residues. Trimming cost V 0 bases and J 1 base, with 9 bases left between them. Per germline, CDR1 LGHNT and CDR2 FRNRAP.